This T cell receptor beta chain was identified during a study of Ad26.COV2.S vaccination and SARS-CoV-2 variants. At the level of the study: Each vaccinee took Ad26.COV2.S intramuscularly, once or twice 56 days apart.

This CDR3 is 17 amino acids long. Trimming at V came to 2 bases and at J to 4 bases, leaving 9 bases not matched to a gene. The germline V gene encodes CDR1 MDHEN and CDR2 SYDVKM. On this clone itself: What it binds is unknown.

The repertoire was sequenced with immunoSEQ multiplex PCR; TCRdb's copy has only in-frame clones and lacks some. The sample yields 410,000 or so clones, roughly 90% seen once. Specified treatment: around 19 received Ad26.COV2.S at low or high dose, single or two shots; 5 received placebo; per-sample allocation not given. The study sampled participants on day 63 after the first vaccine or placebo injection. Whoever gave the sample was an adult aged 18-55 years in Boston. Study observations and caveats: Total T cell responses were possibly underestimated by TCR breadth and depth analyses.

This specimen consisted of peripheral blood, obtained in a trial of Ad26.COV2.S vaccine versus placebo. The chain combines TRBV28 with TRBJ2-7; 12 positions agree with TRBD2. The TCR sequence derives from a person aged 18-65 years who received the Ad26.COV2.S COVID-19 vaccine or a placebo. CDR3 sequence: CASSLGLAGPSTYEQYF. CDR3 coding DNA: TGTGCCAGCAGTTTAGGACTAGCGGGACCGTCGACGTACGAGCAGTACTTC.